The 11 T cell receptor beta chains below all came from one sample that was sequenced in a study of blood T cells in healthy people across ages. Alongside a J-beta primer mix, a sample-barcoded 5' primer served in a second PCR lasting roughly 6 to 11 cycles. TCRdb itself ran the 5' RACE reads through MiXCR, one entry per CDR3 protein. In the table there are about 1,500,000 distinct CDR3 sequences, 28% of which are singletons. Sequences were obtained from blood. Receptors originate from a young woman in good health.

This clonotype was detected only a few times. The chain employs TRBV12-3 or TRBV12-4 and TRBJ2-2; 7 bases are shared with TRBD2. This CDR3 contains 14 residues. J gave up 1 base and V 6 bases, and 2 bases lay outside the gene matches. The CDR3 region has the DNA TGTGCCAGCAGAGCGGGGTTGAACACCGGGGAGCTGTTTTTT. Translation: CASRAGLNTGELFF.

This clonotype was detected many times. DNA for the CDR3: TGTGCCAGCAGCCAATACACTAGCAACAATGAGCAGTTCTTC. Translation gives CASSQYTSNNEQFF. The chain has TRBV4-2 and TRBJ2-1; the D gene is possibly TRBD2 (6 bases). There are 14 residues in the CDR3. CDR1 is LGHNA and CDR2 is YNFKEQ in the germline V gene. V dropped 2 bases and J dropped 5 bases, with 10 bases sitting between them.

The chain employs TRBV20-1 and TRBJ2-3; 9 bases align to TRBD1. This CDR3 contains 16 residues. CDR1 DFQATT and CDR2 SNEGSKA come from the germline V gene (reference sequence). With 3 bases clipped from V and 0 bases from J, the junction kept 7 bases outside the gene matches. CDR3 sequence: CSASGTGFYSTDTQYF. The CDR3 DNA reads as TGCAGTGCTAGCGGGACAGGGTTCTACAGCACAGATACGCAGTATTTT.

This clonotype was picked up many times. V gene TRBV7-2 combines with J gene TRBJ2-7; D gene uncertain. V was clipped by 2 bases and J by 1 base, with 6 bases between them. CDR3 length: 13 residues. Germline V lookup: CDR1 SGHTA, CDR2 FQGNSA. CDR3 loop: CASSLSGSYEQYF. CDR3 bases: TGTGCCAGCAGCTTATCAGGTTCCTACGAGCAGTACTTC.

Comment on this clonotype: A read error may produce the germline difference seen at one junction end. The V call is TRBV5-1, the J call TRBJ2-5; TRBD2 matches 7 bases. Matching the DNA end better, TRBJ2-1 makes the J call doubtful. There are 15 residues in the CDR3. CDR1 is SGHRS and CDR2 is YFSETQ in the germline V gene. CDR3 protein: CASGLEGLVAETQFF. CDR3 coding DNA: TGCGCCAGCGGCTTGGAAGGACTAGTAGCCGAGACCCAGTTCTTC.

The J gene is TRBJ2-7, the V gene TRBV20-1; 11 bases line up with TRBD2. The trim removed 6 bases at V and 2 bases at J, leaving 9 bases unmatched. Germline V gives CDR1 DFQATT, CDR2 SNEGSKA (reference sequence). The CDR3 sequence is 15 residues long. CDR3 sequence reads: CSANTGTSGPYEQYF. The CDR3 DNA reads as TGCAGTGCGAATACCGGGACTAGCGGACCCTACGAGCAGTACTTC.

In its sample, this clonotype was seen a few times. The chain uses TRBV15 and TRBJ1-4; TRBD1 aligns across 9 bases. Germline V lookup: CDR1 LNHNV, CDR2 YYDKDF (reference sequence). V dropped 8 bases and J dropped 6; count of bases not matched to a gene: 4. The CDR3 length is 13 residues. The DNA for the CDR3 is TGTGCCACCGTCCGGGACAGGGATGAAAAACTGTTTTTT. It yields the protein CATVRDRDEKLFF.

The rearrangement uses TRBV5-5 and TRBJ2-3; D is unresolved. CDR3 size: 13 residues. Between the trimmed V and J ends, which lost 2 bases and 6 bases, there was a span of 10 bases. Germline-derived CDR1 and CDR2 are SGHKS and YYEKEE (reference sequence). CDR3 coding DNA: TGTGCCAGCAGCTTCAGTGCCCCCGATACGCAGTATTTT. This encodes CASSFSAPDTQYF.

The chain employs TRBV7-2 and TRBJ2-1; the match to TRBD1 covers 9 bases. Germline assignment: CDR1 SGHTA and CDR2 FQGNSA. J lost 10 bases, V lost 4 bases, and 11 bases had no gene match. The CDR3 is 15 residues long. CDR3 nucleotide sequence: TGTGCCAGCAGCTCGACCGGGACAGGGTTTAAGGAGCAGTTCTTC. Protein product: CASSSTGTGFKEQFF.

The V and J genes are TRBV5-1 and TRBJ2-6, with D maybe TRBD2 (6 bases). V was cut by 0 bases and J by 3 bases, with 25 bases left in between. The CDR3 spans 21 residues. Germline CDR1 SGHRS, CDR2 YFSETQ. This CDR3 is CASSLVGAGRRVGFGANVLTF. The DNA for the CDR3 is TGCGCCAGCAGCTTGGTTGGCGCAGGGAGGAGAGTTGGATTTGGGGCCAACGTCCTGACTTTC.

This chain links TRBV6-6 with TRBJ1-3; D is uncertain. Germline-derived CDR1 and CDR2 are MNHNY and SVGAGI (reference sequence). V was shortened by 4 bases and J by 3 bases, with 13 bases between the two germline ends. The CDR3 sequence is 15 residues long. This CDR3 is CASSSPGGFGNTIYF. CDR3 DNA sequence: TGTGCCAGCAGTTCACCAGGCGGCTTTGGAAACACCATATATTTT.